Presented here are 20 T cell receptor beta chains from one specimen sequenced in a study of blood T cell repertoires in COVID-19 (dated by TCRdb to 2018 to 2021). Library construction relied on the immunoSEQ multiplex PCR assay. Drawn from immuneACCESS, this table holds only the in-frame rearrangements with V and J called that TCRdb kept. Clones are partly lost; checked studies trace under half to an unresolved V gene and leave the rest unexplained. Counted in this sample were about 250,000 clones; about 88% of them appeared once. Clones ranked in the top ten supply about 3% of the sample. The sample consisted of PBMCs or T cells enriched from blood (not recorded which). These receptor sequences come from a woman aged 50 to 60 who had recovered from COVID-19.

V usage is TRBV28 and J usage is TRBJ2-3; 8 bases line up with TRBD2. V shed 3 bases and J 2 bases; nucleotides not matched to a gene: 1. CDR1 is MDHEN and CDR2 is SYDVKM in the germline V gene. The CDR3 extends over 14 amino acids. This CDR3 is CASSFSGATDTQYF. CDR3 nucleotides: TGTGCCAGCAGTTTTAGCGGGGCCACAGATACGCAGTATTTT.

This rearrangement joins TRBV5-1 to TRBJ2-4, with a tentative D call TRBD2 (6 bases). This CDR3 spans 17 amino acids. Per germline, CDR1 SGHRS and CDR2 YFSETQ. V lost 5 bases to trimming and J lost 0 bases, with 18 bases between them. CDR3 amino acids: CASRGTGGELAKNIQYF. The CDR3 DNA reads TGCGCCAGCAGGGGAACCGGAGGGGAACTAGCCAAAAACATTCAGTACTTC.

This rearrangement joins TRBV28 to TRBJ2-5; maybe TRBD2 (5 bases). The length of the CDR3 is 14 residues. Trimming pared 2 bases from V and 2 bases from J, leaving 9 bases between. CDR1 MDHEN and CDR2 SYDVKM come from the germline V gene. The CDR3: CASSLLRGQETQYF. In nucleotides, the CDR3 is TGTGCCAGCAGTTTACTTCGAGGGCAAGAGACCCAGTACTTC.

The chain is built from TRBV6-5 and TRBJ1-1, with TRBD1 matching 7 bases. The CDR3 contains 15 residues. Trimming at V came to 4 bases and at J to 7 bases, leaving 12 bases not matched to a gene. The V gene's germline CDR1 is MNHEY and CDR2 SVGAGI. The CDR3 loop reads CASSSPGQQLYEAFF. CDR3 sequence (DNA): TGTGCCAGCAGTTCCCCGGGACAGCAACTTTATGAAGCTTTCTTT.

The chain couples TRBV9 to TRBJ2-1, with 7 bases fitting TRBD2. Germline V gene lookup returns CDR1 SGDLS and CDR2 YYNGEE. This CDR3 comprises 16 residues. Trimming cost V 4 bases and J 9 bases; bases outside gene matches: 16. The DNA of the CDR3 is TGTGCCAGCAGCCCCCGGGACTATATACCGTTTGCTGAGCAGTTCTTC. Its protein is CASSPRDYIPFAEQFF.

The chain recombines TRBV19 with TRBJ1-6; TRBD1 matches at 7 bases. Germline values: CDR1 LNHDA, CDR2 SQIVND (reference sequence). V lost 6 bases to trimming and J lost 3 bases; unmatched junction nucleotides: 5. The CDR3 contains 15 residues. The CDR3 sequence is CASRITGDYNSPLHF. CDR3 DNA sequence: TGTGCCAGTAGAATCACAGGGGACTATAATTCACCCCTCCACTTT.

The chain carries TRBV24-1 and TRBJ2-3, with 11 bases matching TRBD2. V lost 2 bases and J lost 0; bases outside the gene matches: 0. CDR3 size: 16 residues. Germline loops: CDR1 KGHDR, CDR2 SFDVKD. The CDR3 DNA reads TGTGCCACCAGTGATTGGACTAGCGGGAGCACAGATACGCAGTATTTT. Encoded protein: CATSDWTSGSTDTQYF.

V usage is TRBV7-2 and J usage is TRBJ1-2; D remains ambiguous. The V and J ends lost 0 bases and 8 bases respectively, with 16 bases between them. Germline values: CDR1 SGHTA, CDR2 FQGNSA. The length of the CDR3 is 15 residues. CDR3 protein: CASSLATASPGGYTF. The CDR3 DNA reads TGTGCCAGCAGCTTAGCCACAGCATCCCCGGGAGGCTACACCTTC.

Here the CDR3 reads CASSLVRGGGVLPPSSFF. CDR3 sequence (DNA): TGTGCCAGCAGCTTGGTGCGAGGGGGCGGGGTCCTACCACCGTCTTCGTTCTTC. This sequence joins TRBV5-6 and TRBJ2-1; possible D gene TRBD1, 7 bases. The CDR3 contains 18 residues. Trimming took off 0 bases at V and 15 bases at J, with 31 bases between the two ends. CDR1 is SGHDT, CDR2 YYEEEE, per germline. The full variable domain, in which reference TRBV5-6 and TRBJ2-1 provide the parts outside the CDR3, is DAGVTQSPTHLIKTRGQQVTLRCSPKSGHDTVSWYQQALGQGPQFIFQYYEEEERQRGNFPDRFSGHQFPNYSSELNVNALLLGDSALYLCASSLVRGGGVLPPSSFFGPGTRLTVL.

The genes are TRBV27 and TRBJ2-7; 11 bases match TRBD1. V lost 2 bases and J lost 6; bases outside the gene matches: 9. Per germline, CDR1 MNHEY and CDR2 SMNVEV (reference sequence). This CDR3 region has 16 residues. CDR3 bases: TGTGCCAGCAGTTTAAGGGGACAGGGGGGTTTGGGCGAGCAGTACTTC. Protein product: CASSLRGQGGLGEQYF.

The genes are TRBV28 and TRBJ1-1; D call uncertain. Germline loops: CDR1 MDHEN, CDR2 SYDVKM. The CDR3 spans 15 residues. Trimming took off 1 base at V and 5 bases at J, with 14 bases between the two ends. CDR3 loop: CASSLFGGRVTEAFF. The CDR3 DNA reads TGTGCCAGCAGTTTATTCGGCGGGAGGGTTACTGAAGCTTTCTTT.

The chain carries TRBV5-5 and TRBJ1-6; no reliable D call. The V and J ends lost 3 bases and 0 bases respectively, with 7 bases between them. Germline loops: CDR1 SGHKS, CDR2 YYEKEE (reference sequence). The CDR3 covers 15 residues. The CDR3: CASSSSSSYNSPLHF. The CDR3 DNA follows: TGTGCCAGCAGCTCGTCGAGCTCCTATAATTCACCCCTCCACTTT.

The V gene is TRBV4-1, the J gene TRBJ1-4; maybe TRBD1 (6 bases). CDR3 length equals 15 residues. CDR1 is MGHRA, CDR2 YSYEKL, per germline. The V and J ends lost 2 bases and 7 bases respectively, with 14 bases between them. The CDR3: CASSQTGTMGEKLFF. CDR3 coding DNA: TGCGCCAGCAGCCAAACAGGGACCATGGGTGAAAAACTGTTTTTT.

This chain links TRBV6-4 with TRBJ2-3; D is ambiguous. Germline lookup yields CDR1 MRHNA and CDR2 SNTAGT. This CDR3 is built from 13 residues. The ends were cut back, 6 bases at V and 2 bases at J, with 9 bases in the middle. CDR3 region: CASRQPPTDTQYF. For the CDR3, the DNA is TGTGCCAGCAGACAGCCTCCCACAGATACGCAGTATTTT.

The chain uses TRBV5-1 and TRBJ2-2, with D perhaps TRBD1 (6 bases). The germline V and J ends were trimmed by 6 bases and 4 bases, with 19 bases remaining between them. Germline-derived CDR1 and CDR2 are SGHRS and YFSETQ. The CDR3 sequence is 16 residues long. CDR3 in amino acids: CASNLAPRGSTGELFF. The CDR3 nucleotides are TGCGCCAGCAACCTTGCCCCCAGGGGTAGCACCGGGGAGCTGTTTTTT.

The chain couples TRBV14 to TRBJ2-5; possibly TRBD2 for D (6 bases). This CDR3 region has 15 residues. In germline, CDR1 is SGHDN, CDR2 FVKESK. Trimming took 1 base from V and 4 from J, leaving 13 bases between them. The CDR3 DNA is TGTGCCAGCAGCCAAGGGCGGGGTTTAAGAGAGACCCAGTACTTC. The encoded protein is CASSQGRGLRETQYF.

The chain couples TRBV7-2 to TRBJ2-1; D is unresolved. This CDR3 has 16 amino acids. The germline V gene has CDR1 SGHTA and CDR2 FQGNSA. V shed 1 base and J shed 1 base, with 11 bases lying between them. The CDR3 loop is CASSLGADRSYNEQFF. In DNA form, the CDR3 reads TGTGCCAGCAGCTTAGGGGCCGACCGATCCTACAATGAGCAGTTCTTC.

This chain connects TRBV7-9 to TRBJ2-7; 8 bases map to TRBD2. The V gene end was trimmed by 6 bases and the J gene end by 1 base; junction bases not matched to a gene: 11. The germline V gene encodes CDR1 SEHNR and CDR2 FQNEAQ (reference sequence). The CDR3 has 16 residues. CDR3: CASRQAGGAVSYEQYF. The CDR3 DNA is TGTGCCAGCAGGCAGGCGGGGGGCGCGGTGTCCTACGAGCAGTACTTC.

The CDR3 reads CASSLAPGQGNYGYTF. In DNA, the CDR3 is TGTGCCAGCAGCTTGGCCCCGGGACAGGGGAACTATGGCTACACCTTC. This chain joins TRBV5-4 and TRBJ1-2; 10 bases are shared with TRBD1. J was trimmed by 2 bases and V by 0 bases; bases with no gene match: 4. CDR1 and CDR2 from the germline V gene are SGHNT and YYREEE (reference sequence). This CDR3 spans 16 amino acids.

The rearrangement uses TRBV9 and TRBJ1-2; no clear D. V was trimmed by 4 bases and J by 4 bases, leaving 20 bases between them. From germline, CDR1 is SGDLS and CDR2 YYNGEE. The CDR3 is 16 amino acids. The CDR3 nucleotides read TGTGCCAGCAGCCCCCGCTTTAGCTCGACCCTCTATGGCTACACCTTC. It is translated as CASSPRFSSTLYGYTF.